This T cell receptor (beta chain) comes out of a study of T cells in Graves' hyperthyroidism and ophthalmopathy. Study-level background: Peripheral blood was drawn at first diagnosis, prior to all treatment.

Per the germline V gene, CDR1 is MNHNS and CDR2 is SASEGT. J lost 4 bases, V lost 3 bases, and 2 bases had no gene match. This CDR3 is built from 14 residues. Reasons for excluding patients were uncontrolled infection, other autoimmune disease, pregnancy or lactation. RNA transcripts provided the source from which TCR beta CDR3 regions were amplified. TCR CDR3 regions were first amplified by RT-PCR with HTBI primers. TCRdb independently ran MiXCR on the multiplex PCR reads; one entry per CDR3 protein. Here the sample spans some 650,000 distinct CDR3 sequences, about 16% being singletons. Findings and caveats of the study: Blood also carried most thyroid clonotypes expanded above 0.001. Ophthalmopathy stood apart from stable hyperthyroidism in a 13 V-J model.

As to this clonotype: What it binds is not known.

Material: blood. The J gene is TRBJ2-2, the V gene TRBV6-1, with TRBD1 matching over 7 bases. The sequence was obtained from a middle-aged woman with Graves' ophthalmopathy. CDR3 nucleotide sequence: TGTGCCAGCAGTGAGTGGACAGGCACCGGGGAGCTGTTTTTT. Translation: CASSEWTGTGELFF.